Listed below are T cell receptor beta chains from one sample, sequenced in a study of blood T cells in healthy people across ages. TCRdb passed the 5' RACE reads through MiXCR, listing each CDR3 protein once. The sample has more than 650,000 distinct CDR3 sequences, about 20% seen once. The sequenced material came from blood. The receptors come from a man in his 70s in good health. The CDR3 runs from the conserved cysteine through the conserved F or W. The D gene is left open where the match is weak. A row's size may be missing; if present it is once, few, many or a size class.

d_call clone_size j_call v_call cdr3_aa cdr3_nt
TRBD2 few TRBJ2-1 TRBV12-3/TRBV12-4 CVSSVERGNNEQFF TGTGTCAGCAGCGTCGAGCGGGGTAACAATGAGCAGTTCTTC
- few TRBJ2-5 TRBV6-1 CASSARSRDGQETQYF TGTGCCAGCAGTGCCCGCTCCCGGGACGGACAAGAGACCCAGTACTTC
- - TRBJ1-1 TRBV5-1 CASSLEGFVTEAFF TGCGCCAGCAGCTTGGAGGGTTTCGTCACTGAAGCTTTCTTT
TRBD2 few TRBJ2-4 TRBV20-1 CSAPPGLAGEFQYF TGCAGTGCCCCTCCGGGACTAGCGGGGGAGTTTCAGTACTTC
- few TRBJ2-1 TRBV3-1 CASSQDIRERKNEQFF TGTGCCAGCAGCCAAGATATACGGGAGAGAAAAAATGAGCAGTTCTTC
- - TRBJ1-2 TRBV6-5 CASSYSGGLGYGYTF TGTGCCAGCAGTTACTCGGGGGGGCTAGGCTATGGCTACACCTTC
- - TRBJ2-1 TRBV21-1 CAPKVSCEQFF TGTGCCCCCAAAGTAAGTTGTGAGCAGTTCTTC
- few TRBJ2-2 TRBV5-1 CASSLAWEDTGELFF TGCGCCAGCAGCTTGGCCTGGGAAGACACCGGGGAGCTGTTTTTT
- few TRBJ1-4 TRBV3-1 CASSLDRLRNEKLFF TGTGCCAGCAGCCTGGATCGGCTAAGGAATGAAAAACTGTTTTTT
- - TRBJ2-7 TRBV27 CASSLSGNRAQQYF TGTGCCAGCAGTTTATCCGGCAACAGGGCCCAGCAGTACTTC
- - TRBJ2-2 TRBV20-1 CSALRDASNTGELFF TGCAGTGCTCTTAGGGACGCCTCGAACACCGGGGAGCTGTTTTTT
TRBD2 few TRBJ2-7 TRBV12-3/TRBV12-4 CASSTSGRAIYEQYF TGTGCCAGCAGTACTAGCGGGAGGGCCATCTACGAGCAGTACTTC
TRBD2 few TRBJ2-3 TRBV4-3 CASSRQLATRGADTQYF TGCGCCAGCAGCCGGCAACTAGCGACCCGTGGTGCAGATACGCAGTATTTT